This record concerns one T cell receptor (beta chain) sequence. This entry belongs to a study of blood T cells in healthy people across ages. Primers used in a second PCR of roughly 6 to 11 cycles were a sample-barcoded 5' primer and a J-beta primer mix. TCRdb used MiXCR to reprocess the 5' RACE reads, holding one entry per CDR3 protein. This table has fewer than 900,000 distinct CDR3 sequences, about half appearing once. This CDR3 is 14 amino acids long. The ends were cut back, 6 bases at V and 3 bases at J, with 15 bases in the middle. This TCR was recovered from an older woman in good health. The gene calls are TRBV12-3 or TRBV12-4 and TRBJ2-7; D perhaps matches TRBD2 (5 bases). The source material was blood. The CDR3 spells CASSPVSGNYEQYF. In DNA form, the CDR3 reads TGTGCCAGCAGCCCTGTCAGCGGAAACTACGAGCAGTACTTC.